The 32 T cell receptor beta chains listed next were all sequenced from one sample in a study of T cell repertoires in cytomegalovirus infection. In TCRdb, the reads were re-called with MiXCR into one record per CDR3 protein. The repertoire includes 310,000 or so distinct CDR3 sequences, 15% to 20% of them detected once, and around 12% sits in the top ten. Sequences were obtained from PBMCs. These receptors were obtained from a human donor in good health (CMV status not recorded). Some clones in this sample may be carry-over from other donors' samples.

This clonotype was seen a single time. The chain has TRBV6-6 and TRBJ1-2; maybe TRBD1 (6 bases). The CDR3 runs 13 residues. Per germline, CDR1 MNHNY and CDR2 SVGAGI (reference sequence). V dropped 5 bases and J dropped 7 bases, with 14 bases sitting between them. The CDR3 DNA follows: TGTGCCAGCAGTCCTCAGGGGCGTATTGGCTACACCTTC. Translated: CASSPQGRIGYTF.

The rearrangement joins TRBV7-9 to TRBJ1-5, with D hard to call. This CDR3 region has 12 residues. Germline assignment: CDR1 SEHNR and CDR2 FQNEAQ (reference sequence). The V gene lost 7 bases and the J gene lost 5 bases, with 9 bases spanning the gap. The CDR3 sequence: CASTQGDQPQHF. CDR3 in DNA: TGTGCCAGCACCCAAGGCGATCAGCCCCAGCATTTT.

This chain connects TRBV20-1 to TRBJ2-5; 8 nucleotides align to TRBD2. From germline, CDR1 is DFQATT and CDR2 SNEGSKA (reference sequence). Unmatched junction bases numbered 9, after V lost 1 base and J lost 5 bases. This CDR3 has 15 residues. CDR3 nucleotides: TGCAGTGCTAGAGTTGGCGGGGGGTCTATTGAGACCCAGTACTTC. It translates to CSARVGGGSIETQYF.

This clonotype was counted only a few times. The V gene is TRBV5-1, the J gene TRBJ2-7; 8 positions match TRBD2. This CDR3 is 15 amino acids long. CDR1 SGHRS and CDR2 YFSETQ come from the germline V gene. After removal of 3 bases from V and 6 bases from J, the junction contained 11 bases not matched to a gene. The CDR3 protein is CASSWNGGAIGEQYF. The CDR3 region has the DNA TGCGCCAGCAGCTGGAACGGGGGGGCCATAGGCGAGCAGTACTTC.

Comment on this clonotype: It may be a read error: a sequence one base away is much more abundant. The chain recombines TRBV18 with TRBJ2-1; 9 positions agree with TRBD1. The CDR3 sequence is 15 residues long. Germline V gene sequence: CDR1 KGHSH, CDR2 LQKENI. The CDR3 here is CASSQQGAVMNGQFF. DNA for the CDR3: TGTGCCAGCTCTCAACAGGGGGCTGTAATGAATGGGCAGTTCTTC.

A few counts support this clonotype. This chain uses TRBV3-1 with TRBJ1-4, with D unclear. The CDR3 covers 13 residues. Germline lookup yields CDR1 LGHDT and CDR2 YNNKEL (reference sequence). V was trimmed by 10 bases and J by 5 bases, leaving 14 bases between them. CDR3 loop: CATGGVFNEKLFF. CDR3 nucleotides: TGTGCCACGGGCGGAGTGTTCAATGAAAAACTGTTTTTT.

The chain couples TRBV19 to TRBJ1-5, with D unresolved. The V end lost 5 bases, the J end lost 7 bases, and 12 bases lay between the germline ends. Germline lookup yields CDR1 LNHDA and CDR2 SQIVND (reference sequence). The CDR3 runs to 13 residues. Here the CDR3 DNA reads TGTGCCAGTAGTCTCTCCTGGACGCAGCCCCAGCATTTT. Protein sequence: CASSLSWTQPQHF.

This clonotype was observed a few times. The genes are TRBV10-3 and TRBJ1-1; 9 nucleotides align to TRBD1. Germline CDR1 is ENHRY and CDR2 is SYGVKD. V shed 6 bases, J shed 4 bases, and the junction held 12 bases outside the gene matches. The length of the CDR3 is 16 residues. Written as DNA, the CDR3 is TGTGCCATCAGCAAAGGTGGGACAGGGTTTATCACTGAAGCTTTCTTT. It translates to CAISKGGTGFITEAFF.

This clonotype was seen ten or more times. The chain links TRBV6-5 to TRBJ1-2; 7 bases line up with TRBD1. Germline V lookup: CDR1 MNHEY, CDR2 SVGAGI. V lost 0 bases to trimming and J lost 0 bases; unmatched junction nucleotides: 4. This CDR3 region has 16 residues. This CDR3 reads CASSYSRQGPNYGYTF. For the CDR3, the DNA is TGTGCCAGCAGTTACTCCCGACAGGGACCTAACTATGGCTACACCTTC.

A few counts support this clonotype. V usage is TRBV9 and J usage is TRBJ1-1; no firm D call. Per germline, CDR1 SGDLS and CDR2 YYNGEE. CDR3 length: 14 residues. Trimming took off 0 bases at V and 4 bases at J, with 10 bases between the two ends. The chain's CDR3 is CASSVVLSGTEAFF. Written as DNA, the CDR3 is TGTGCCAGCAGCGTAGTTTTAAGTGGCACTGAAGCTTTCTTT.

This clonotype was found many times. J is TRBJ2-7 and V is TRBV7-9; a weak D match, TRBD1 (5 bases). CDR1 SEHNR and CDR2 FQNEAQ come from the germline V gene (reference sequence). The CDR3 contains 13 residues. Deletions cut 3 bases from V and 5 bases from J, with 11 bases between. The CDR3 DNA sequence: TGTGCCAGCAGCTTTCAGGGATCGGACGAGCAGTACTTC. As protein: CASSFQGSDEQYF.

J is TRBJ1-2 and V is TRBV6-1; 9 bases align to TRBD1. Germline-derived CDR1 and CDR2 are MNHNS and SASEGT. The length of the CDR3 is 17 residues. J lost 4 bases, V lost 0 bases, and 9 bases had no gene match. CDR3 in amino acids: CASSEAPPTGGIYGYTF. The DNA for the CDR3 is TGTGCCAGCAGTGAAGCTCCCCCGACAGGGGGTATCTATGGCTACACCTTC.

This clonotype was seen only a few times. The chain joins TRBV20-1 to TRBJ2-1; 10 bases fit TRBD2. CDR3 length: 15 residues. Germline V gene sequence: CDR1 DFQATT, CDR2 SNEGSKA (reference sequence). V shed 3 bases, J shed 4 bases, and the junction held 6 bases outside the gene matches. The CDR3 sequence: CSARPGLAAYNEQFF. The CDR3 bases are TGCAGTGCTAGGCCAGGACTAGCGGCTTACAATGAGCAGTTCTTC.

This chain joins TRBV18 and TRBJ1-2; TRBD1 matches at 7 bases. CDR3 length: 15 residues. V lost 2 bases and J lost 3; bases outside the gene matches: 6. Looked up from germline, CDR1 is KGHSH and CDR2 is LQKENI. CDR3 in amino acids: CASSPKGQTYYGYTF. CDR3 sequence (DNA): TGTGCCAGCTCACCAAAGGGACAGACTTACTATGGCTACACCTTC.

V usage is TRBV5-1 and J usage is TRBJ2-3, with D perhaps TRBD2 (5 bases). Germline values: CDR1 SGHRS, CDR2 YFSETQ. This CDR3 has 14 residues. V lost 0 bases, J lost 2 bases, and 7 bases lay in between. The CDR3 sequence: CASSLGTYTDTQYF. The DNA of the CDR3 is TGCGCCAGCAGCTTGGGGACTTACACAGATACGCAGTATTTT. The variable domain in full, completed from reference TRBV5-1 and TRBJ2-3, reads KAGVTQTPRYLIKTRGQQVTLSCSPISGHRSVSWYQQTPGQGLQFLFEYFSETQRNKGNFPGRFSGRQFSNSRSEMNVSTLELGDSALYLCASSLGTYTDTQYFGPGTRLTVL.

The V call is TRBV7-9, the J call TRBJ2-1; 7 positions agree with TRBD2. V shed 4 bases, J shed 4 bases, and the junction held 10 bases outside the gene matches. This CDR3 has 16 residues. Germline V gives CDR1 SEHNR, CDR2 FQNEAQ (reference sequence). CDR3 loop: CASSSLPSGPYNEQFF. CDR3 bases: TGTGCCAGCAGCTCACTTCCTAGCGGCCCTTACAATGAGCAGTTCTTC.

This clonotype was seen many times. The CDR3 coding sequence is TGTGCCATCAGTGAGCACACTAGCAATCAGCCCCAGCATTTT. The encoded protein is CAISEHTSNQPQHF. This chain uses TRBV10-3 with TRBJ1-5; D is undetermined. Per the germline V gene, CDR1 is ENHRY and CDR2 is SYGVKD. The CDR3 sequence is 14 residues long. V was clipped by 2 bases and J by 0 bases, with 5 bases between them.

This clonotype came up a few times. The J gene is TRBJ1-1, the V gene TRBV4-1; D gene unclear. This CDR3 has 13 amino acids. Germline loops: CDR1 MGHRA, CDR2 YSYEKL. V lost 6 bases and J 0 bases, leaving 8 bases between the germline ends. The chain's CDR3 is CASSRELNTEAFF. DNA of the CDR3: TGCGCCAGCAGTCGGGAGTTGAACACTGAAGCTTTCTTT.

This clonotype was observed a handful of times. V is TRBV4-3 and J is TRBJ2-5, with 10 bases identical to TRBD2. Losses at the gene ends were 0 bases for V and 0 bases for J; bases not matched to a gene: 13. Germline loops: CDR1 LGHNA, CDR2 YSLEER. This CDR3 has 20 amino acids. The CDR3 DNA is TGCGCCAGCAGCCAAGATCGGCTGACTAGCGGGTCCACGTACCAAGAGACCCAGTACTTC. Amino acids: CASSQDRLTSGSTYQETQYF.

J is TRBJ2-3 and V is TRBV7-3; perhaps TRBD2 as D (6 bases). Between the trimmed V and J ends, which lost 5 bases and 2 bases, there was a span of 8 bases. CDR1 SGHTA and CDR2 FQGTGA come from the germline V gene. The length of the CDR3 is 13 residues. CDR3 DNA sequence: TGTGCCAGCAGCCGCGGGGCCACAGATACGCAGTATTTT. Its translation: CASSRGATDTQYF.

The chain joins TRBV28 to TRBJ2-3; 8 nucleotides line up with TRBD2. The CDR3 loop spans 17 amino acids. The germline V gene has CDR1 MDHEN and CDR2 SYDVKM. V gave up 4 bases and J gave up 5 bases; unmatched junction bases: 14. The CDR3 is CASSSGYERGIGDTQYF. The CDR3, as DNA: TGTGCCAGCAGTTCCGGTTACGAGCGGGGGATAGGAGATACGCAGTATTTT.

The CDR3 region is CASSDRGRLATQYF. In nucleotides, the CDR3 is TGTGCCAGCAGTGACAGGGGGCGGTTAGCGACCCAGTACTTC. This rearrangement joins TRBV6-2 or TRBV6-3 to TRBJ2-5; 10 positions agree with TRBD1. The CDR3 is 14 residues long. V dropped 5 bases and J dropped 7; count of bases not matched to a gene: 7. CDR1 MNHEY and CDR2 SVGEGT come from the germline V gene.

V is TRBV18 and J is TRBJ1-3; D remains ambiguous. CDR1 is KGHSH and CDR2 is LQKENI in the germline V gene. V lost 5 bases and J 0 bases, leaving 8 bases between the germline ends. This CDR3 spans 14 amino acids. CDR3 loop: CASSDSSSGNTIYF. In DNA, the CDR3 is TGTGCCAGCTCAGACTCAAGCTCTGGAAACACCATATATTTT.

This clonotype has a count of ten or more. The chain recombines TRBV2 with TRBJ2-6; D not certain. The CDR3 has 15 residues. Trimming shortened V by 3 bases and J by 4 bases, and 10 bases separated the two germline ends. CDR1 is SNHLY and CDR2 is FYNNEI in the germline V gene. This CDR3 is CASSDGDLGANVLTF. CDR3 sequence (DNA): TGTGCCAGCAGTGATGGGGATCTGGGGGCCAACGTCCTGACTTTC.

The chain employs TRBV19 and TRBJ1-5; possible D gene TRBD1, 5 bases. The germline V gene encodes CDR1 LNHDA and CDR2 SQIVND (reference sequence). There are 14 residues in the CDR3. V shed 5 bases and J shed 5 bases, with 13 bases lying between them. The CDR3 sequence: CASSPPGWYQPQHF. The CDR3 DNA sequence: TGTGCCAGTAGTCCACCAGGGTGGTATCAGCCCCAGCATTTT.

Many counts were recorded for this clonotype. The chain uses TRBV7-9 and TRBJ2-3; 10 bases are a match to TRBD2. Trimming at V came to 8 bases and at J to 1 base, leaving 6 bases not matched to a gene. Germline V CDR1 and CDR2: SEHNR, FQNEAQ (reference sequence). This CDR3 region has 15 residues. This CDR3 is CASRPGTSGTDTQYF. The CDR3, as DNA: TGTGCCAGCCGCCCCGGGACTAGCGGCACAGATACGCAGTATTTT.

V is TRBV20-1 and J is TRBJ2-5; D unclear. Between the trimmed V and J ends, which lost 1 base and 0 bases, there was a span of 6 bases. Germline values: CDR1 DFQATT, CDR2 SNEGSKA (reference sequence). There are 13 residues in the CDR3. CDR3 coding DNA: TGCAGTGCTAGAGGGACGTACCAAGAGACCCAGTACTTC. Residues: CSARGTYQETQYF.

The chain carries TRBV5-1 and TRBJ1-1, with 9 bases that match TRBD1. Germline V lookup: CDR1 SGHRS, CDR2 YFSETQ. The CDR3 is made up of 15 amino acids. After removal of 4 bases from V and 0 bases from J, the junction contained 4 bases not matched to a gene. CDR3 sequence (DNA): TGCGCCAGCAGCGGCGACAGGGGGTTGAACACTGAAGCTTTCTTT. This gives the protein CASSGDRGLNTEAFF.

The chain couples TRBV20-1 to TRBJ2-5, with D perhaps TRBD2 (5 bases). The CDR3 sequence is 13 residues long. Germline CDR1 is DFQATT and CDR2 is SNEGSKA (reference sequence). Trimming shortened V by 3 bases and J by 1 base, and 9 bases separated the two germline ends. The CDR3 region is CSASHGGQETQYF. Written as DNA, the CDR3 is TGCAGTGCTAGTCATGGAGGCCAAGAGACCCAGTACTTC.

The rearrangement uses TRBV14 and TRBJ2-7; no firm D call. Trimming removed 0 bases from V and 9 bases from J, with 9 bases in between. There are 12 residues in the CDR3. Germline lookup yields CDR1 SGHDN and CDR2 FVKESK. The DNA of the CDR3 is TGTGCCAGCAGCCAAGATAACAGCGTGCAGTACTTC. This sequence encodes CASSQDNSVQYF.

The chain links TRBV20-1 to TRBJ1-6, with TRBD1 matching over 7 bases. Trimming took 6 bases from V and 8 from J; bases not matched to a gene: 7. The CDR3 totals 13 residues. The germline CDR1 and CDR2 sequences are DFQATT and SNEGSKA (reference sequence). The chain's CDR3 is CSAPDRLDSPLHF. The DNA for the CDR3 is TGCAGTGCCCCGGACAGGCTAGATTCACCCCTCCACTTT.

In its sample, this clonotype was seen a few times. The chain recombines TRBV6-2 or TRBV6-3 with TRBJ2-4, with 8 bases that match TRBD2. The CDR3 sequence is 23 residues long. After removal of 5 bases from V and 0 bases from J, the junction contained 27 bases not matched to a gene. Germline CDR1 reads MNHEY; CDR2 reads SVGEGT. CDR3 DNA sequence: TGTGCCAGCAGTCCCTTACGCGGGACCCTTACCGATCGGGGGGGCCTAGCCAAAAACATTCAGTACTTC. Protein product: CASSPLRGTLTDRGGLAKNIQYF.